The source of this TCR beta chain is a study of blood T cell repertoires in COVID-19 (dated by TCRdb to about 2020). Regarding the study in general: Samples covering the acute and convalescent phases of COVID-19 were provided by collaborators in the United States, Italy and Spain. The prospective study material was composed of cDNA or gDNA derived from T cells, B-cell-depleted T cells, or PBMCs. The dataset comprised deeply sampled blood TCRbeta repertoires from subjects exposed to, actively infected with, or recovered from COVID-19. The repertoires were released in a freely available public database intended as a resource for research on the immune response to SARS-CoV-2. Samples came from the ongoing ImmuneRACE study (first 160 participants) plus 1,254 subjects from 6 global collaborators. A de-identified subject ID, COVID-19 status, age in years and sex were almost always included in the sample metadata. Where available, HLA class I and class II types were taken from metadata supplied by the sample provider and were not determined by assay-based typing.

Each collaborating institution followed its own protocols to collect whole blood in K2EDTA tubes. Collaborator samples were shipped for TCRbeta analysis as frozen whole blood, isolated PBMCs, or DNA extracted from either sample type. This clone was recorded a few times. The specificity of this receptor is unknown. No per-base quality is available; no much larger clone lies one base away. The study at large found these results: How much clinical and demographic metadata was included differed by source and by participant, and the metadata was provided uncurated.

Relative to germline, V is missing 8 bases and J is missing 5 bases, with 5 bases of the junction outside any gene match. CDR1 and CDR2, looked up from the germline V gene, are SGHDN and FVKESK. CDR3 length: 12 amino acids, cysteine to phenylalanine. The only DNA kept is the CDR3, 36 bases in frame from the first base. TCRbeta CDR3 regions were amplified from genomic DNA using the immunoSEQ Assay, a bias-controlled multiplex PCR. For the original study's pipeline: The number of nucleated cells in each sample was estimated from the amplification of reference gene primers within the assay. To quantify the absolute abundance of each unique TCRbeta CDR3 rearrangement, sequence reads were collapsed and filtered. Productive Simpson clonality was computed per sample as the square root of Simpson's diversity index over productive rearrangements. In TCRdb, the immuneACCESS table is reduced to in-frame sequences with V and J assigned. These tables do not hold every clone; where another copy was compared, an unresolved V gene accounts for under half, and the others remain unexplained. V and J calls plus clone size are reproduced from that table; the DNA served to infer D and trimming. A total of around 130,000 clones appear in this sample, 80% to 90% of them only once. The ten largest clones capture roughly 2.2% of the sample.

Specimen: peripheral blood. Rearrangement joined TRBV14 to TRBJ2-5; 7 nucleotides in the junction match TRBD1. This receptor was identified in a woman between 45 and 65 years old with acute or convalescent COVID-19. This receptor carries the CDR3 CASSTGVETQYF. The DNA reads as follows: TGTGCCAGCTCCACAGGGGTCGAGACCCAGTACTTC.